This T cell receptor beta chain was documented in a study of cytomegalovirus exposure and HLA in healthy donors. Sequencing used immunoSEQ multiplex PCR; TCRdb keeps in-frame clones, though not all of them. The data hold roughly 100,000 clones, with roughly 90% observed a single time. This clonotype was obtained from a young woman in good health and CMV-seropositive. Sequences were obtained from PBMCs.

The CDR3 is CSVERQGQFF. The CDR3 nucleotides are TGCAGCGTTGAAAGACAGGGCCAGTTCTTC. This sequence joins TRBV29-1 and TRBJ2-1; 7 bases match TRBD1. CDR3 length: 10 amino acids. With 2 bases clipped from V and 13 bases from J, the junction kept 2 bases outside the gene matches. Germline V gene data show CDR1 as SQVTM and CDR2 as ANQGSEA.